One and the same sample provided the 14 T cell receptor beta chains below, sequenced in a study of shared clonotypes between healthy human individuals (dated by TCRdb to about 2020). The library came from the immunoSEQ multiplex PCR assay. Drawn from immuneACCESS, this table holds only the in-frame rearrangements with V and J called that TCRdb kept. Clones are partly lost; checked studies trace under half to an unresolved V gene and leave the rest unexplained. For this sample the table gives about 79,000 clones, of which about 61% were detected only once. The ten largest clones take up just over 50% of the sample. The sequencing input was memory CD8+ T cells sorted from blood. The sample's cell subset or site label, decoded: CD45RO+ cells pooled with CCR7-negative TemRA cells. These receptors all come from a man aged 25-45 years in good health.

This clone was seen a few times. The same CDR3 arises from other DNA sequences in this sample as well. The rearrangement links TRBV27 to TRBJ2-7; D is ambiguous. Germline CDR1 and CDR2: MNHEY and SMNVEV (reference sequence). The CDR3 covers 13 residues. Trimming took off 0 bases at V and 5 bases at J, with 8 bases between the two ends. CDR3 DNA sequence: TGTGCCAGCAGTTTATCCCGCAGGAACGAGCAGTACTTC. Translating gives CASSLSRRNEQYF.

The chain carries TRBV15 and TRBJ1-4, with a weak D call TRBD1 (5 bases). CDR3 length equals 15 residues. CDR1 and CDR2 (germline): LNHNV, YYDKDF (reference sequence). The V end lost 0 bases, the J end lost 5 bases, and 10 bases lay between the germline ends. CDR3 in amino acids: CATSRDAKGNEKLFF. The CDR3 DNA sequence: TGTGCCACCAGCAGAGATGCCAAGGGGAATGAAAAACTGTTTTTT.

This chain connects TRBV7-9 to TRBJ2-1; possibly TRBD1 for D (7 bases). The CDR3 loop spans 18 amino acids. Per the germline V gene, CDR1 is SEHNR and CDR2 is FQNEAQ (reference sequence). V gave up 3 bases and J gave up 6 bases, with 24 bases separating them. DNA of the CDR3: TGTGCCAGCAGCTTCGCGGGACAGACGTTGATGCTAGGCAATGAGCAGTTCTTC. It encodes CASSFAGQTLMLGNEQFF.

The rearrangement links TRBV4-1 to TRBJ2-7, with TRBD1 as a possible D gene (6 bases). Germline V lookup: CDR1 MGHRA, CDR2 YSYEKL. Trimming left V 2 bases short and J 4 bases short, with 9 bases between. CDR3 length equals 13 residues. DNA of the CDR3: TGCGCCAGCAGCCAAATACAGGGTTACGAGCAGTACTTC. Residues: CASSQIQGYEQYF.

On this clone itself: This may come from a read error, since a much larger clone is one base off. The chain joins TRBV7-9 to TRBJ2-7, with D possibly matching TRBD1 (6 bases). CDR3 length: 14 amino acids. Germline-derived CDR1 and CDR2 are SEHNR and FQNEAQ (reference sequence). CDR3 amino acids: CVSSSFQGSNEQYF. In DNA, the CDR3 is TGTGTCAGCAGTAGCTTCCAGGGGAGCAACGAGCAGTACTTC. The full variable domain, rest sourced from reference TRBV7-9 and TRBJ2-7, is DTGVSQNPRHKITKRGQNVTFRCDPISEHNRLYWYRQTLGQGPEFLTYFQNEAQLEKSRLLSDRFSAERPKGSFSTLEIQRTEQGDSAMYLCVSSSFQGSNEQYFGPGTRLTVT.

This chain uses TRBV9 with TRBJ1-1; D is undetermined. The CDR3 has 14 amino acids. The V and J ends lost 0 bases and 0 bases respectively, with 6 bases between them. Germline V lookup: CDR1 SGDLS, CDR2 YYNGEE. The CDR3 loop is CASSVVAVNTEAFF. CDR3 DNA: TGTGCCAGCAGCGTAGTGGCCGTGAACACTGAAGCTTTCTTT.

The V gene is TRBV21-1, the J gene TRBJ2-7. TRBV21-1 is described as a pseudogene. The CDR3 extends over 14 amino acids. The CDR3 bases are TGTGCCAGCAGCAAAGTTACATTGGGCTACGAGCAGTACTTC. This codes for CASSKVTLGYEQYF.

J is TRBJ2-7 and V is TRBV27; unclear D gene. Germline V lookup: CDR1 MNHEY, CDR2 SMNVEV (reference sequence). Trimming shortened V by 10 bases and J by 2 bases, and 24 bases separated the two germline ends. The CDR3 has 16 residues. CDR3: CATPFRRPGKTYEQYF. The CDR3 DNA sequence: TGTGCCACCCCCTTTCGAAGGCCTGGGAAAACCTACGAGCAGTACTTC.

The rearrangement joins TRBV2 to TRBJ2-7; 8 bases map to TRBD2. The trim removed 4 bases at V and 7 bases at J, leaving 12 bases unmatched. The CDR3 consists of 15 residues. The V gene's germline CDR1 is SNHLY and CDR2 FYNNEI. CDR3 protein: CASSAPGLEGTEQYF. CDR3 nucleotide sequence: TGTGCCAGCAGTGCTCCGGGACTAGAGGGGACTGAGCAGTACTTC. The full variable domain, rest sourced from reference TRBV2 and TRBJ2-7, is EPEVTQTPSHQVTQMGQEVILRCVPISNHLYFYWYRQILGQKVEFLVSFYNNEISEKSEIFDDQFSVERPDGSNFTLKIRSTKLEDSAMYFCASSAPGLEGTEQYFGPGTRLTVT.

J is TRBJ2-2 and V is TRBV6-5, with 9 bases fitting TRBD2. Per germline, CDR1 MNHEY and CDR2 SVGAGI. CDR3 length equals 16 residues. V lost 2 bases, J lost 4 bases, and 5 bases stayed unmatched. The CDR3 bases are TGTGCCAGCAGTTACGATAGCGGGGGTAGCACCGGGGAGCTGTTTTTT. This codes for CASSYDSGGSTGELFF.

Worth noting for this clone: A much larger clone lies a single base off, so this may be a read error. CDR3 residues: CASSFGDTQYF. CDR3 bases: TGTGCCAGCAGCTTTGGAGATACGCAGTATTTT. The chain employs TRBV7-9 and TRBJ2-3; D remains ambiguous. Germline CDR1 is SEHNR and CDR2 is FQNEAQ (reference sequence). There are 11 residues in the CDR3. Trimming took off 3 bases at V and 5 bases at J, with 3 bases between the two ends. Full variable domain (outside the CDR3, taken from reference TRBV7-9 and TRBJ2-3): DTGVSQNPRHKITKRGQNVTFRCDPISEHNRLYWYRQTLGQGPEFLTYFQNEAQLEKSRLLSDRFSAERPKGSFSTLEIQRTEQGDSAMYLCASSFGDTQYFGPGTRLTVL.

CDR3: CAISEASGAYNEQFF. The DNA for the CDR3 is TGTGCCATCAGTGAGGCTTCCGGGGCTTACAATGAGCAGTTCTTC. The rearrangement joins TRBV10-3 to TRBJ2-1, with D tentatively TRBD1 or TRBD2 (5 bases each). Trimming removed 2 bases from V and 4 bases from J, with 12 bases in between. The CDR3 runs 15 residues. CDR1 is ENHRY and CDR2 is SYGVKD in the germline V gene.

This clone came up a few times. The chain uses TRBV10-3 and TRBJ2-7, with TRBD2 as a possible D gene (7 bases). Germline V CDR1 and CDR2: ENHRY, SYGVKD. This CDR3 has 14 residues. CDR3 nucleotide sequence: TGTGCTTCCGCCGGGGAGGGGGTCTCCTACGAGCAGTACTTC. Amino acids: CASAGEGVSYEQYF.

This clone was seen only a few times. The CDR3 sequence is CASSFVSYEQYF. The CDR3 DNA reads as TGTGCCAGCAGTTTCGTCTCCTACGAGCAGTACTTC. This chain joins TRBV6-6 and TRBJ2-7; D is uncertain. Germline lookup yields CDR1 MNHNY and CDR2 SVGAGI (reference sequence). This CDR3 has 12 residues. Trimming pared 4 bases from V and 0 bases from J, leaving 4 bases between.